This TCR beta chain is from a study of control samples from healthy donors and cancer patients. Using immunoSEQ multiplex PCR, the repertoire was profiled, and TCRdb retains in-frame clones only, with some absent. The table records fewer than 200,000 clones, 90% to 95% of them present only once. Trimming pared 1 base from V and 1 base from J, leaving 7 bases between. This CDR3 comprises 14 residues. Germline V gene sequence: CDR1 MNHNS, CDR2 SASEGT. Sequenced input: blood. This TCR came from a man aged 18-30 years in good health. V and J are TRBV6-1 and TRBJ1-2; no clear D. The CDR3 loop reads CASSEVGSNYGYTF. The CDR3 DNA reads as TGTGCCAGCAGTGAAGTGGGCAGTAACTATGGCTACACCTTC.